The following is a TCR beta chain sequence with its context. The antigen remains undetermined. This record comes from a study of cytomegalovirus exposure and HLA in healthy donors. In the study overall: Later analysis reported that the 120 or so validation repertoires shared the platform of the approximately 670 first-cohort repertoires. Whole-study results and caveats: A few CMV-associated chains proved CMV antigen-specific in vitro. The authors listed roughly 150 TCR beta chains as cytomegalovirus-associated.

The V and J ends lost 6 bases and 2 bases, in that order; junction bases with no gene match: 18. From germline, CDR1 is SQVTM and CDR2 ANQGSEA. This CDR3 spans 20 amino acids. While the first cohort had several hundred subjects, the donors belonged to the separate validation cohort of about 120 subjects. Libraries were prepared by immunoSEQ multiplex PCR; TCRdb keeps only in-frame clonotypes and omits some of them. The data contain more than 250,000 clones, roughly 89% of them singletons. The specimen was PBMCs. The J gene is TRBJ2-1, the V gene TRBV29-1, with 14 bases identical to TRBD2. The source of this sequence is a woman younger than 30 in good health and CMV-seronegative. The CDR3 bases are TGCAGCGTCACTGGTGTTCCCGGGACTAGCGGGAGTAAGGCCTACAATGAGCAGTTCTTC. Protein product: CSVTGVPGTSGSKAYNEQFF.